Below, 9 T cell receptor beta chains from the same sample are listed, as sequenced in a study of cytomegalovirus exposure and HLA in healthy donors. With 60 Vbeta and 13 Jbeta primers, the PCR was carried out. The repertoire was sequenced with immunoSEQ multiplex PCR; TCRdb's copy has only in-frame clones and lacks some. Among 160,000 or so clones listed, about 85% were seen once. The source material was PBMCs. These receptors were taken from a man aged 50 or older in good health and CMV-seropositive.

A single count supports this clone. V usage is TRBV19 and J usage is TRBJ1-5, with D tentatively TRBD1 (6 bases). Trimming stripped 5 bases from V and 0 bases from J, with 8 bases between. The germline gives CDR1 LNHDA, CDR2 SQIVND (reference sequence). This CDR3 has 14 residues. CDR3 sequence reads: CASSRQDSNQPQHF. The CDR3 DNA reads as TGTGCCAGTAGTCGACAGGATAGCAATCAGCCCCAGCATTTT.

A single count supports this clone. In the same sample, other DNA sequences code for this CDR3. V is TRBV29-1 and J is TRBJ1-1; 10 bases are shared with TRBD1. The V gene's germline CDR1 is SQVTM and CDR2 ANQGSEA. V shed 3 bases and J 5 bases; nucleotides not matched to a gene: 6. CDR3 length: 14 residues. The CDR3, as DNA: TGCAGCGTTGACCCCTGGACAGGGGGTACTGAAGCTTTCTTT. Translating it yields CSVDPWTGGTEAFF.

The rearrangement joins TRBV13 to TRBJ1-2; the match to TRBD1 covers 7 bases. The CDR3 has 16 residues. The V and J ends lost 8 bases and 3 bases, in that order; junction bases with no gene match: 15. Germline assignment: CDR1 PRHDT and CDR2 FYEKMQ (reference sequence). Here the CDR3 reads CASGHTGAAEHYGYTF. In DNA, the CDR3 is TGTGCCAGCGGACACACAGGGGCCGCAGAGCACTATGGCTACACCTTC. The entire variable domain, with the rest obtained from reference TRBV13 and TRBJ1-2, is as follows: AAGVIQSPRHLIKEKRETATLKCYPIPRHDTVYWYQQGPGQDPQFLISFYEKMQSDKGSIPDRFSAQQFSDYHSELNMSSLELGDSALYFCASGHTGAAEHYGYTFGSGTRLTVV.

This clone was seen once. This chain uses TRBV7-9 with TRBJ2-6; 7 bases align to TRBD1. V lost 2 bases, J lost 4 bases, and 8 bases stayed unmatched. The CDR3 has 17 amino acids. CDR1 is SEHNR, CDR2 FQNEAQ, per germline (reference sequence). The CDR3 DNA is TGTGCCAGCAGCTTACGACAGGGCAGCTTGGGGGCCAACGTCCTGACTTTC. This translates into CASSLRQGSLGANVLTF.

This rearrangement joins TRBV30 to TRBJ1-5; D uncertain. CDR3 length: 13 residues. Trimming left V 2 bases short and J 3 bases short, with 8 bases between. Germline-derived CDR1 and CDR2 are GTSNPN and SVGIG (reference sequence). The CDR3 nucleotides read TGTGCCTGGAGTTACTCCCTCAATCAGCCCCAGCATTTT. It specifies CAWSYSLNQPQHF.

This clone showed up just once. The chain uses TRBV9 and TRBJ2-2, with D tentatively TRBD1 (5 bases). Trimming removed 0 bases from V and 1 base from J, with 10 bases in between. The CDR3 totals 16 residues. Germline lookup yields CDR1 SGDLS and CDR2 YYNGEE. The chain's CDR3 is CASSVGRGLNTGELFF. The CDR3 nucleotides are TGTGCCAGCAGCGTAGGAAGGGGCCTGAACACCGGGGAGCTGTTTTTT.

The chain has TRBV5-1 and TRBJ1-5; 7 positions agree with TRBD1. The CDR3 has 15 amino acids. Germline lookup yields CDR1 SGHRS and CDR2 YFSETQ. V lost 3 bases and J lost 0; bases outside the gene matches: 3. The CDR3 DNA reads TGCGCCAGCAGCTACGGACAGGATAGCAATCAGCCCCAGCATTTT. This codes for CASSYGQDSNQPQHF.

The gene calls are TRBV11-3 and TRBJ2-3, with D possibly TRBD2 on 6 matching bases. V lost 2 bases to trimming and J lost 2 bases, with 11 bases between them. CDR3 size: 15 residues. The germline V gene has CDR1 SGHNT and CDR2 YENEEA. The CDR3 loop reads CASSLWGGITDTQYF. In DNA form, the CDR3 reads TGTGCCAGCAGCTTATGGGGCGGGATCACAGATACGCAGTATTTT. Combining the CDR3 with reference TRBV11-3 and TRBJ2-3 gives the whole variable domain EAGVVQSPRYKIIEKKQPVAFWCNPISGHNTLYWYLQNLGQGPELLIRYENEEAVDDSQLPKDRFSAERLKGVDSTLKIQPAELGDSAVYLCASSLWGGITDTQYFGPGTRLTVL.

V gene TRBV2 combines with J gene TRBJ1-2; D perhaps matches TRBD1 (5 bases). Germline CDR1 reads SNHLY; CDR2 reads FYNNEI. The CDR3 contains 13 residues. The V end was cut by 2 bases, the J end by 4 bases, with 8 bases between. CDR3 in amino acids: CASSERQGYGYTF. In DNA, the CDR3 is TGTGCCAGCAGTGAAAGGCAGGGCTATGGCTACACCTTC.